This T cell receptor (beta chain) derives from a study of blood T cell repertoires in COVID-19. Germline lookup yields CDR1 SGHTS and CDR2 YDEGEE. Trimming shortened V by 5 bases and J by 0 bases, and 6 bases separated the two germline ends. CDR3 length: 13 amino acids. Profiling relied on immunoSEQ multiplex PCR, and the TCRdb table lists in-frame clones only, not all of them. This sample has about 300,000 clones, with roughly 86% found just once. This TCR was recovered from a woman in her forties or fifties who had been exposed to COVID-19. V is TRBV5-8 and J is TRBJ1-5; D call uncertain. The sequencing input was PBMCs or T cells enriched from blood (not recorded which). CDR3 in amino acids: CASSRDSNQPQHF. The CDR3 DNA is TGTGCCAGCAGTCGAGATAGCAATCAGCCCCAGCATTTT.